Presented here are 25 T cell receptor beta chains from one specimen sequenced in a study of CD8 T cells in Susac syndrome. An input of about 0.45 to 1 ug of RNA was subjected to reverse transcription using random hexamers. TCRdb reprocessed the immunoSEQ multiplex PCR reads with MiXCR, giving one entry per CDR3 protein. The sample contains fewer than 150,000 distinct CDR3 sequences, 85% to 95% of which appear only once. The sample consisted of CD8+ T cells from PBMCs. Receptors originate from a human donor with Susac syndrome.

V is TRBV20-1 and J is TRBJ1-2; no reliable D call. Trimming took off 5 bases at V and 8 bases at J, with 21 bases between the two ends. The CDR3 covers 14 residues. Germline V gene sequence: CDR1 DFQATT, CDR2 SNEGSKA (reference sequence). In nucleotides, the CDR3 is TGCAGTGCTCCAAACGAAGGAGACATGGAGGGCTACACCTTC. The encoded protein is CSAPNEGDMEGYTF.

The chain has TRBV10-3 and TRBJ1-1; 7 bases align to TRBD1. Looked up from germline, CDR1 is ENHRY and CDR2 is SYGVKD. This CDR3 has 13 residues. The V and J ends lost 2 bases and 11 bases, in that order; junction bases with no gene match: 8. CDR3 sequence: CAISEETQGMAFF. The CDR3 nucleotides are TGTGCCATCAGTGAGGAGACACAGGGGATGGCTTTCTTT.

The chain recombines TRBV28 with TRBJ2-7; TRBD2 agrees at 11 bases. V was pared by 5 bases and J by 0 bases, with 9 bases of the junction left unmatched. Germline CDR1 reads MDHEN; CDR2 reads SYDVKM. The CDR3 loop spans 17 amino acids. CDR3 DNA: TGTGCCAGCAGTACCCGGGCTAGCGGGAGGTCCTCCTACGAGCAGTACTTC. Its translation: CASSTRASGRSSYEQYF.

This chain joins TRBV27 and TRBJ1-5, with D possibly being TRBD1 (6 bases). Per germline, CDR1 MNHEY and CDR2 SMNVEV (reference sequence). Deletions cut 5 bases from V and 7 bases from J, with 15 bases between. This CDR3 spans 14 amino acids. CDR3 DNA: TGTGCCAGCAGTCCGAACAGGGTCGGGCAGCCCCAGCATTTT. Translation: CASSPNRVGQPQHF.

This clonotype was seen a single time. For the CDR3, the DNA is TGTGCCAGCAGCAACGCGGGCCTCACTTATGGCTACACCTTC. It codes for CASSNAGLTYGYTF. This chain uses TRBV9 with TRBJ1-2; D is uncertain. The CDR3 runs to 14 residues. Germline CDR1 SGDLS, CDR2 YYNGEE. Between the trimmed V and J ends, which lost 4 bases and 5 bases, there was a span of 15 bases.

V and J are TRBV27 and TRBJ2-1; D gene uncertain. Germline CDR1 and CDR2: MNHEY and SMNVEV (reference sequence). The CDR3 runs to 13 residues. V lost 6 bases and J 0 bases, leaving 6 bases between the germline ends. The CDR3 coding sequence is TGTGCCAGCAGGGGTAGCTCCTACAATGAGCAGTTCTTC. This translates into CASRGSSYNEQFF.

The chain carries TRBV7-9 and TRBJ2-5; 11 bases fit TRBD2. The junction had 5 bases not matched to a gene; V was cut back by 3 bases and J by 5 bases. Germline values: CDR1 SEHNR, CDR2 FQNEAQ (reference sequence). CDR3 size: 15 residues. This CDR3 is CASSFSGRAGETQYF. Here the CDR3 DNA reads TGTGCCAGCAGCTTTAGCGGGAGGGCCGGTGAGACCCAGTACTTC.

The chain carries TRBV7-6 and TRBJ2-7; 7 nucleotides agree with TRBD2. The CDR3 loop spans 14 amino acids. In germline, CDR1 is SGHVS, CDR2 FNYEAQ. Germline trimming cut 4 bases from V and 4 bases from J; bases unmatched to any gene: 7. The CDR3 protein is CASSSRGEAYEQYF. The CDR3 coding sequence is TGTGCCAGCAGCTCCCGGGGGGAGGCTTACGAGCAGTACTTC.

This clonotype occurred once. This rearrangement joins TRBV7-9 to TRBJ1-1; weak D call: TRBD1 (5 bases). Germline CDR1 and CDR2: SEHNR and FQNEAQ (reference sequence). Between the trimmed V and J ends, which lost 7 bases and 0 bases, there was a span of 15 bases. This CDR3 spans 15 amino acids. The CDR3 is CASTSIDRVNTEAFF. As DNA, the CDR3 is TGTGCCAGCACCTCGATAGACAGAGTGAACACTGAAGCTTTCTTT.

The gene calls are TRBV6-1 and TRBJ1-1; D remains unclear. The V gene lost 5 bases and the J gene lost 2 bases, with 12 bases spanning the gap. CDR3 length: 14 residues. Germline-derived CDR1 and CDR2 are MNHNS and SASEGT. The CDR3 DNA sequence: TGTGCCAGCAGTCCGATCTCCGCTAACACTGAAGCTTTCTTT. Its protein is CASSPISANTEAFF.

The CDR3: CSARVKTGGRYEQFF. In DNA form, the CDR3 reads TGCAGTGCTAGAGTAAAGACAGGGGGGAGATATGAGCAGTTCTTC. The V gene is TRBV20-1, the J gene TRBJ2-1; 9 bases line up with TRBD1. Germline CDR1 and CDR2: DFQATT and SNEGSKA (reference sequence). This CDR3 has 15 amino acids. The V and J ends lost 1 base and 8 bases, in that order; junction bases with no gene match: 9.

The chain couples TRBV10-3 to TRBJ1-2, with D maybe TRBD1 (5 bases). V was pared by 0 bases and J by 3 bases, with 11 bases between. This CDR3 contains 15 residues. Germline V gives CDR1 ENHRY, CDR2 SYGVKD. CDR3 nucleotides: TGTGCCATCAGTGAGTCGGGGCAGGGAGACTATGGCTACACCTTC. Translation: CAISESGQGDYGYTF.

J is TRBJ2-3 and V is TRBV4-1; 8 bases match TRBD2. This CDR3 spans 19 amino acids. The germline gives CDR1 MGHRA, CDR2 YSYEKL. V lost 0 bases and J lost 1; bases outside the gene matches: 12. The CDR3 DNA reads TGCGCCAGCAGCCAAGATAATAGGGCGGGAGGTGGGGGCACAGATACGCAGTATTTT. It specifies CASSQDNRAGGGGTDTQYF.

The chain recombines TRBV20-1 with TRBJ1-2; 7 positions match TRBD1. The CDR3 has 12 residues. Germline loops: CDR1 DFQATT, CDR2 SNEGSKA (reference sequence). Trimming removed 2 bases from V and 11 bases from J; junction bases left unmatched: 8. For the CDR3, the DNA is TGCAGTGCTAGACCCGGGACAGTGGATTACACCTTC. Amino acid sequence: CSARPGTVDYTF.

The chain uses TRBV7-9 and TRBJ2-7; D is perhaps TRBD2 (6 bases). This CDR3 has 12 amino acids. V was pared by 5 bases and J by 5 bases, with 10 bases between. Germline CDR1 is SEHNR and CDR2 is FQNEAQ (reference sequence). The CDR3, as DNA: TGTGCCAGCAGCGTCACTAGCAACGAGCAGTACTTC. It is translated as CASSVTSNEQYF.

The chain employs TRBV28 and TRBJ2-1, with TRBD1 matching 7 bases. V dropped 3 bases and J dropped 3; count of bases not matched to a gene: 8. The CDR3 length is 16 residues. Germline V CDR1 and CDR2: MDHEN, SYDVKM. CDR3 sequence: CASSLFRDRVYNEQFF. In DNA form, the CDR3 reads TGTGCCAGCAGTTTGTTTCGGGACAGAGTCTACAATGAGCAGTTCTTC.

The genes are TRBV20-1 and TRBJ2-3; D possibly corresponds to TRBD2 (5 bases). Trimming took off 0 bases at V and 7 bases at J, with 8 bases between the two ends. The germline V gene has CDR1 DFQATT and CDR2 SNEGSKA (reference sequence). This CDR3 contains 12 residues. The CDR3 nucleotides are TGCAGTGCTAGAGAAGCGGATAATACGCAGTATTTT. It encodes CSAREADNTQYF.

The chain carries TRBV11-2 and TRBJ2-1; D is ambiguous. The CDR3 is 14 amino acids. The germline V gene has CDR1 SGHAT and CDR2 FQNNGV. Trimming pared 1 base from V and 4 bases from J, leaving 8 bases between. For the CDR3, the DNA is TGTGCCAGCAGCTTAGGGGCTTCGTACAATGAGCAGTTCTTC. Amino acid sequence: CASSLGASYNEQFF.

The chain links TRBV20-1 to TRBJ2-1; D uncertain. V lost 5 bases to trimming and J lost 3 bases, with 20 bases between them. This CDR3 comprises 16 residues. The germline CDR1 and CDR2 sequences are DFQATT and SNEGSKA (reference sequence). This CDR3 reads CSARESEEYDYNEQFF. As DNA, the CDR3 is TGCAGTGCTCGCGAAAGTGAGGAGTACGACTACAATGAGCAGTTCTTC.

The chain joins TRBV21-1 to TRBJ2-7. TRBV21-1 is given as a pseudogene. This CDR3 comprises 12 residues. CDR3 nucleotides: TGTGCCAGCAGCGACAGGTCCTACGAGCAGTACTTC. This gives the protein CASSDRSYEQYF.

The chain links TRBV28 to TRBJ2-3; D tentatively fits TRBD1 or TRBD2 (6 bases each). V lost 8 bases and J 6 bases, leaving 15 bases between the germline ends. The CDR3 is made up of 13 amino acids. CDR1 is MDHEN and CDR2 is SYDVKM in the germline V gene. CDR3 in amino acids: CASYVPGADTQYF. DNA for the CDR3: TGTGCCAGCTACGTTCCGGGGGCCGATACGCAGTATTTT.

The chain joins TRBV6-5 to TRBJ2-3; D is uncertain. Germline V gene data show CDR1 as MNHEY and CDR2 as SVGAGI. The CDR3 has 14 residues. Trimming pared 0 bases from V and 2 bases from J, leaving 6 bases between. CDR3 sequence reads: CASSYSSDTDTQYF. The CDR3 region has the DNA TGTGCCAGCAGTTACTCGTCAGACACAGATACGCAGTATTTT.

V gene TRBV28 combines with J gene TRBJ1-5; D is undetermined. V dropped 8 bases and J dropped 6 bases, with 20 bases sitting between them. This CDR3 contains 15 residues. In germline, CDR1 is MDHEN, CDR2 SYDVKM. The CDR3 sequence is CASERVPSLFQPQHF. The CDR3 DNA follows: TGTGCCAGCGAGAGGGTTCCCTCCCTCTTTCAGCCCCAGCATTTT. Drawing the rest from reference TRBV28 and TRBJ1-5, the complete variable domain is DVKVTQSSRYLVKRTGEKVFLECVQDMDHENMFWYRQDPGLGLRLIYFSYDVKMKEKGDIPEGYSVSREKKERFSLILESASTNQTSMYLCASERVPSLFQPQHFGDGTRLSIL.

The rearrangement links TRBV27 to TRBJ1-2; 8 bases agree with TRBD1. Germline values: CDR1 MNHEY, CDR2 SMNVEV (reference sequence). V was clipped by 11 bases and J by 0 bases; unmatched bases: 11. The CDR3 covers 15 residues. This CDR3 is CASLGQGPTNYGYTF. The CDR3 nucleotides read TGTGCCTCCCTCGGACAGGGACCTACTAACTATGGCTACACCTTC.

The chain carries TRBV20-1 and TRBJ1-1, with D hard to call. This CDR3 is built from 14 residues. The V gene's germline CDR1 is DFQATT and CDR2 SNEGSKA (reference sequence). V shed 3 bases and J shed 0 bases, with 11 bases lying between them. The CDR3: CSASSPGVNTEAFF. The CDR3, as DNA: TGCAGTGCTAGCAGTCCAGGTGTGAACACTGAAGCTTTCTTT.